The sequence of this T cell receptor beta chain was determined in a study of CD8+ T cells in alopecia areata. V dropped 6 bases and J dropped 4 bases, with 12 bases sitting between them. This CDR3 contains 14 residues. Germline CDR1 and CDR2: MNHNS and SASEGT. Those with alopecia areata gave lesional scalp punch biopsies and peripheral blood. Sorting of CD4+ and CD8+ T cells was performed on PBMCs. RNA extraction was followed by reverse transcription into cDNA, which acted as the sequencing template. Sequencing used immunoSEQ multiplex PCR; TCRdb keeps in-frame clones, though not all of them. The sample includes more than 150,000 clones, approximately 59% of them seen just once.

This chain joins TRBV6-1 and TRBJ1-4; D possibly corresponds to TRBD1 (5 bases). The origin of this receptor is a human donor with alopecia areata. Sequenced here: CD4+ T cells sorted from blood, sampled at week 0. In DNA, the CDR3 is TGTGCCAGCAGAAATACAGGAGATAATGAAAAACTGTTTTTT. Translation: CASRNTGDNEKLFF.